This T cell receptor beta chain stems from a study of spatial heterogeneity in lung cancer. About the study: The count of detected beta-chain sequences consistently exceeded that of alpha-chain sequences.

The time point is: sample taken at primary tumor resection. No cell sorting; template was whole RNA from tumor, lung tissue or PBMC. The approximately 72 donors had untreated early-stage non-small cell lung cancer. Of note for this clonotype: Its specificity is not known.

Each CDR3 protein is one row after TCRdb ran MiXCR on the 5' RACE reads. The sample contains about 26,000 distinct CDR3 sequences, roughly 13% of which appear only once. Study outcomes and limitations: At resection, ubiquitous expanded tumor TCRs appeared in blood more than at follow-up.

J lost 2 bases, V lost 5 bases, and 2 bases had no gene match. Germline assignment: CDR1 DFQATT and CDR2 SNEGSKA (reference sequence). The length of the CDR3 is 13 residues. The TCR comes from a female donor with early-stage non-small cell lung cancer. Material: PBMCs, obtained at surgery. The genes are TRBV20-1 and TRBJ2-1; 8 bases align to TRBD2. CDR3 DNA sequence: TGCAGTGCTTCAGCGGGAGCCTACAATGAGCAGTTCTTC. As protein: CSASAGAYNEQFF.